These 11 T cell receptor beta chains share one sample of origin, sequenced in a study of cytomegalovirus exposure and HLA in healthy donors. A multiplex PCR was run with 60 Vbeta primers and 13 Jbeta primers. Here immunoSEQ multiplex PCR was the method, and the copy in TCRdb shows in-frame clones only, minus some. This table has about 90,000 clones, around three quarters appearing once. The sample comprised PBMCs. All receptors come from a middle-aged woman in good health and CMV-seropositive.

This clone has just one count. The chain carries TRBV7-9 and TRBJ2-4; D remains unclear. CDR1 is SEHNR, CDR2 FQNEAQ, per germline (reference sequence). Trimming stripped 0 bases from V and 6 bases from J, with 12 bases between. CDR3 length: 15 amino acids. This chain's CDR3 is CASSLALGAANIQYF. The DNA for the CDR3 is TGTGCCAGCAGCTTAGCTCTGGGCGCAGCAAACATTCAGTACTTC.

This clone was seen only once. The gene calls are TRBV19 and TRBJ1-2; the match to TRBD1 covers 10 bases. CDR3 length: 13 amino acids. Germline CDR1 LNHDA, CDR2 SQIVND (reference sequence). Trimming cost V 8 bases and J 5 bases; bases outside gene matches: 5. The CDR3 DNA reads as TGTGCCAGTCGACAGGGGGCGGGTTATGGCTACACCTTC. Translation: CASRQGAGYGYTF.

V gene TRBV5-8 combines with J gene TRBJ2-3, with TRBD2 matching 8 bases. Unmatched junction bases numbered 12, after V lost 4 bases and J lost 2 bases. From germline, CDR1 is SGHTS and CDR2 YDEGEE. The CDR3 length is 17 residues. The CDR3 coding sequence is TGTGCCAGCAGCAACAGGGCGGGGGGCCTACCCACAGATACGCAGTATTTT. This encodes CASSNRAGGLPTDTQYF.

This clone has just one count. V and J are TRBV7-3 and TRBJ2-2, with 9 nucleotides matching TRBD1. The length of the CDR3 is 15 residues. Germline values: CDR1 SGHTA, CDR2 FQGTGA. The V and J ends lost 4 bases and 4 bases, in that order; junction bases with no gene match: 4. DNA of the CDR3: TGTGCCAGCAGCTCACAGGGGGCGGTCACCGGGGAGCTGTTTTTT. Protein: CASSSQGAVTGELFF.

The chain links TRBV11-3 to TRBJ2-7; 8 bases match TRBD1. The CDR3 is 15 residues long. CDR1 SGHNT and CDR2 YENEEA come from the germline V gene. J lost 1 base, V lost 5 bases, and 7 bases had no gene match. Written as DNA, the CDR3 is TGTGCCAGCAGCGCCCGACAGGGGCGGTCCTACGAGCAGTACTTC. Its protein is CASSARQGRSYEQYF.

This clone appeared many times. This chain's CDR3 is CASSWGENTEAFF. DNA of the CDR3: TGTGCCAGCAGCTGGGGGGAGAACACTGAAGCTTTCTTT. The chain uses TRBV7-9 and TRBJ1-1, with D perhaps TRBD1 (5 bases). CDR3 length equals 13 residues. Germline CDR1 reads SEHNR; CDR2 reads FQNEAQ (reference sequence). Trimming cost V 4 bases and J 1 base, with 7 bases left between them.

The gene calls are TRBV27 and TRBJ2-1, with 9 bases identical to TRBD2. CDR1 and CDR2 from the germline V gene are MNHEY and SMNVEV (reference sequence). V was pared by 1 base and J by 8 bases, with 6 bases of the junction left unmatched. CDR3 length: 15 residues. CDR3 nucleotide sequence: TGTGCCAGCAGTTTATACCCTAGCGGGAATGATGAGCAGTTCTTC. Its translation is CASSLYPSGNDEQFF.

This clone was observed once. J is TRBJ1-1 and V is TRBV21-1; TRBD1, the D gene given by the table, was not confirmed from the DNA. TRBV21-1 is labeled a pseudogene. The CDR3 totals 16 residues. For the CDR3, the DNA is TGTGCCAGCAGCACCGAGACAGGGGGCGAGAACACTGAAGCTTTCTTT. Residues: CASSTETGGENTEAFF.

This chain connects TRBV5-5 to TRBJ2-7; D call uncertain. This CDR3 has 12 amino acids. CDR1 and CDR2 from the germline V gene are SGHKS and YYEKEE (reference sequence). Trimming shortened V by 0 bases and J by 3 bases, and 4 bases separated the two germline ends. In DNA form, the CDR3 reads TGTGCCAGCAGCTTGGACTTCTACGAGCAGTACTTC. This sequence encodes CASSLDFYEQYF.

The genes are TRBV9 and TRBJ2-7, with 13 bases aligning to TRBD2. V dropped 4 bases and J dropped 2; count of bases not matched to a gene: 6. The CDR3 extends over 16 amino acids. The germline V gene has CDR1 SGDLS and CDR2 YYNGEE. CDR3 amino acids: CASSTGLAGETYEQYF. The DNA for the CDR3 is TGTGCCAGCAGCACCGGACTAGCGGGAGAAACCTACGAGCAGTACTTC. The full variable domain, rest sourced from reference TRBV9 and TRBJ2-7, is DSGVTQTPKHLITATGQRVTLRCSPRSGDLSVYWYQQSLDQGLQFLIQYYNGEERAKGNILERFSAQQFPDLHSELNLSSLELGDSALYFCASSTGLAGETYEQYFGPGTRLTVT.

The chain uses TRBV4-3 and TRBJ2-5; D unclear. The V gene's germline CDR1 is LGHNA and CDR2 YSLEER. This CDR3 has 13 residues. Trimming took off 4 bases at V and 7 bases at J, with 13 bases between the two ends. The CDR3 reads CASSPSLTGTQYF. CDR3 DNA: TGCGCCAGCAGCCCGAGCCTGACTGGGACCCAGTACTTC.